This TCR beta chain appears in the sequencing data of a study of T-cell reconstitution after alpha-beta-depleted transplantation in children. Unique molecular identifiers were incorporated when the TCRbeta library was constructed. From the PCR reads, TCRdb called clonotypes with MiXCR, one entry per CDR3 protein. The data contain 200,000 to 250,000 distinct CDR3 sequences, about a tenth of them singletons. Study-wide findings and caveats: Hyperexpanded clones declined; after one year, newly produced T cells mostly supplied diversity. At around two months after transplant, the alpha-beta T cells were reportedly derived from several hundred expanded clones that came from non-depleted graft cells. Recipient T cells and thymic progenitors that survived gave rise to the high TCRbeta diversity observed at day 60 in some patients.

This CDR3 is 12 amino acids long. Germline CDR1 and CDR2: GTSNPN and SVGIG (reference sequence). Trimming removed 2 bases from V and 4 bases from J, with 8 bases in between. At least ten counts were recorded for this clonotype. Antigen unknown. The source material was PBMCs, sampled before TCRalphabeta/CD19-depleted stem cell transplant. The chain carries TRBV30 and TRBJ1-2; tentatively, D is TRBD1 (6 bases). This clonotype originated in a child younger than two with acute myeloid leukemia, due to receive a stem cell transplant. Here the CDR3 DNA reads TGTGCCTGGAGTCCGGACAGCTATGGCTACACCTTC. Translating gives CAWSPDSYGYTF.